This T cell receptor (beta chain) stems from a study of cytomegalovirus exposure and HLA in healthy donors. Study-level background: An earlier analysis identified 110 million or so unique TCR beta sequences in some 170 million T cells.

The J segment lost 8 bases and the V segment lost 4 bases, leaving 9 bases of the junction unmatched. Germline V gene lookup returns CDR1 MNHNS and CDR2 SASEGT. CDR3 length: 14 amino acids. This clone was observed a handful of times. What it recognizes is unknown. Study findings and constraints: Three of the chains that were CMV-associated were confirmed in vitro to be specific for CMV antigens. According to reports, the classifier identified cytomegalovirus status with high specificity and sensitivity. One later analysis reportedly identified an Asian-associated ancestry cluster that showed fewer N-insertions than the approximately 710-donor mean.

The PCR had 60 Vbeta and 13 Jbeta primers. Clones were sequenced by immunoSEQ multiplex PCR, and TCRdb holds only the in-frame ones, with some missing. The repertoire includes 80,000 to 95,000 clones, roughly 77% of them detected once, and roughly 14% sits in the top ten. The TCR originated in a woman between 40 and 50 years old in good health and CMV-seropositive. The chain links TRBV6-1 to TRBJ1-2, with 8 positions matching TRBD1. Material: PBMCs. The CDR3 reads CASSVETGVGGYTF. CDR3 nucleotide sequence: TGTGCCAGCAGTGTTGAGACAGGGGTGGGGGGCTACACCTTC.